This T cell receptor (beta chain) came from a study of cytomegalovirus exposure and HLA in healthy donors. PCR was performed using 60 Vbeta and 13 Jbeta primers. Assay used: immunoSEQ multiplex PCR; TCRdb lists only in-frame clones, some missing. The sample has some 150,000 clones, approximately 80% seen once. The CDR3 is 14 residues long. V lost 5 bases to trimming and J lost 8 bases; unmatched junction nucleotides: 6. Germline CDR1 and CDR2: MNHNS and SASEGT. The sample taken for sequencing was PBMCs. The chain recombines TRBV6-1 with TRBJ1-6; the match to TRBD1 covers 7 bases. The receptor comes from a woman in her 40s in good health and CMV-seronegative. The CDR3 DNA reads as TGTGCCAGCAGTTCCGGGACAGCTTATTCACCCCTCCACTTT. This encodes CASSSGTAYSPLHF.